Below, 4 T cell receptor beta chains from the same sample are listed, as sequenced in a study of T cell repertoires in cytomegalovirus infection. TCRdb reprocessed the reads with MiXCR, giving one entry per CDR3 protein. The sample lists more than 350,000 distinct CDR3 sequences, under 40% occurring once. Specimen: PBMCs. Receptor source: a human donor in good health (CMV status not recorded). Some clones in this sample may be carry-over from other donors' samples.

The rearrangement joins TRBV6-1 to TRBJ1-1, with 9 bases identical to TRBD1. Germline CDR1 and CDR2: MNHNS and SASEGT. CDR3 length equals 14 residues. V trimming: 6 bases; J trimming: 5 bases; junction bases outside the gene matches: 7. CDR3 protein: CASRHRGRRTEAFF. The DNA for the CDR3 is TGTGCCAGCAGACACAGGGGGCGTCGGACTGAAGCTTTCTTT.

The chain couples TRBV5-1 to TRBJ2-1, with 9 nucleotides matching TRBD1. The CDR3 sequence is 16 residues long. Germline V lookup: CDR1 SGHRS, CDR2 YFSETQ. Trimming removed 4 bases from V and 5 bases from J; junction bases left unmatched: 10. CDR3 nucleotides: TGCGCCAGCAGCCCTCACCCGGGACAGGGCAACAATGAGCAGTTCTTC. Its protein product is CASSPHPGQGNNEQFF.

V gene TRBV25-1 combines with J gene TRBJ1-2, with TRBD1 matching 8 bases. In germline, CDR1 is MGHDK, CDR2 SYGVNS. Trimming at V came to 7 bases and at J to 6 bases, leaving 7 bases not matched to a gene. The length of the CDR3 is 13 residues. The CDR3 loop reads CASKRATGDGYTF. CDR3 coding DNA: TGTGCCAGCAAAAGGGCGACAGGGGATGGCTACACCTTC.

CDR3 protein: CASSYPKAGDTQYF. CDR3 DNA sequence: TGTGCCAGCAGTTACCCAAAGGCGGGAGATACGCAGTATTTT. The rearrangement joins TRBV6-2 or TRBV6-3 to TRBJ2-3; D might be TRBD2 (5 bases). The CDR3 loop spans 14 amino acids. Germline CDR1 MNHEY, CDR2 SVGEGT. Trimming took 2 bases from V and 5 from J, leaving 11 bases between them.